One sample yielded the 2 T cell receptor beta chains listed below, sequenced in a study of cytomegalovirus exposure and HLA in healthy donors. PCR was performed using 60 Vbeta and 13 Jbeta primers. Assay: immunoSEQ multiplex PCR; the TCRdb copy retains only in-frame clones and omits some. The repertoire has roughly 170,000 clones, approximately 80% of them found once; the top ten carry around 1.2%. The sequenced sample was PBMCs. The receptors here all came from a girl aged 2 to 9 in good health and CMV-seropositive.

The V and J genes are TRBV18 and TRBJ2-1; perhaps TRBD2 as D (5 bases). Germline CDR1 KGHSH, CDR2 LQKENI. Trimming pared 4 bases from V and 3 bases from J, leaving 13 bases between. There are 15 residues in the CDR3. Written as DNA, the CDR3 is TGTGCCAGCTCACTCACAGCGGCGGGCTACAATGAGCAGTTCTTC. This codes for CASSLTAAGYNEQFF.

The rearrangement joins TRBV10-1 to TRBJ2-1; D is perhaps TRBD1 (5 bases). The CDR3 is 14 residues long. The V end was cut by 0 bases, the J end by 7 bases, with 10 bases between. CDR1 and CDR2 from the germline V gene are WNHNN and SYGVQD (reference sequence). CDR3 region: CASSESGRVNEQFF. The CDR3 DNA sequence: TGCGCCAGCAGTGAGTCGGGCAGGGTAAATGAGCAGTTCTTC.